The 2 T cell receptor beta chains given below trace back to one sample, sequenced in a study of T cell responses to AZD1222 COVID-19 vaccine (TCRdb year 2021). Per the publication, the time point label means: baseline before first vaccination. The sample's treatment or condition label, decoded: meningococcal conjugate vaccine given as trial control. Library generation was performed with the immunoSEQ multiplex PCR assay. TCRdb limited this immuneACCESS table to in-frame rearrangements with V and J called. A share of clones is missing; checked studies link under half to unresolved V genes, and the rest is unexplained. The sample table lists about 130,000 clones, approximately 88% of them with a count of one. The ten top clones hold under 20% of the sample. The sample was peripheral blood, taken on day 0 of MenACWY control vaccination. The receptor set was obtained from an adult in good health.

This clone was recorded once. This chain links TRBV11-1 with TRBJ2-7, with a possible D match to TRBD2 (6 bases). Germline V lookup: CDR1 SGHAT, CDR2 FQDESV (reference sequence). CDR3 size: 15 residues. V lost 1 base, J lost 2 bases, and 12 bases lay in between. The CDR3 DNA sequence: TGTGCCAGCAGCTTAGGGGGGGACGGAACCTACGAGCAGTACTTC. Translating gives CASSLGGDGTYEQYF. The complete variable domain, with remaining parts taken from reference TRBV11-1 and TRBJ2-7, reads EAEVAQSPRYKITEKSQAVAFWCDPISGHATLYWYRQILGQGPELLVQFQDESVVDDSQLPKDRFSAERLKGVDSTLKIQPAELGDSAMYLCASSLGGDGTYEQYFGPGTRLTVT.

The chain carries TRBV9 and TRBJ2-7; the D is unclear. V was trimmed by 4 bases and J by 0 bases, leaving 5 bases between them. The CDR3 is 12 amino acids. Germline V gene sequence: CDR1 SGDLS, CDR2 YYNGEE. CDR3 protein: CASSPDSYEQYF. Written as DNA, the CDR3 is TGTGCCAGCAGCCCGGACTCCTACGAGCAGTACTTC.